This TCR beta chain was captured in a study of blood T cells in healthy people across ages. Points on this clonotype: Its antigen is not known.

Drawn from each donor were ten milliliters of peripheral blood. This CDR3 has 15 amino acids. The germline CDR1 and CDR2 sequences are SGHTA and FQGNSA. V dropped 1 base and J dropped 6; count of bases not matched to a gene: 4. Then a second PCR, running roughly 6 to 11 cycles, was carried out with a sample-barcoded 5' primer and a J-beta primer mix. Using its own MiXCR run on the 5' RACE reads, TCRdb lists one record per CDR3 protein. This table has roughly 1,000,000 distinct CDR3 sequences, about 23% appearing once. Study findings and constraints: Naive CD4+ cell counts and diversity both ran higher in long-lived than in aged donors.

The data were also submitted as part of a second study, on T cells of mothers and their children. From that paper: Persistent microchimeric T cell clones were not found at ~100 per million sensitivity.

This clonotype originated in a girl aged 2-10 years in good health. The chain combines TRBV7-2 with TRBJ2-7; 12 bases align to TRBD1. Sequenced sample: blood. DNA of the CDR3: TGTGCCAGCAGCTTAGAGGGACAGGGGGCCGTCGAGCAGTACTTC. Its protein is CASSLEGQGAVEQYF.